This T cell receptor beta chain was found in a study of a mutant IDH1 vaccine in newly diagnosed glioma (dated by TCRdb to 2020 to 2022). Some background on the complete study: Across visits V03 through V10, patients got a total of eight vaccinations, given in weeks 1, 3, 5, 7, 11, 15, 19 and 23. Vaccination started 4-6 weeks after radiotherapy alone, or was given together with temozolomide cycles in the groups whose treatment included chemotherapy. Of the 32 patients who were treated, approximately 62% were male and approximately 38% were female, and the mean age was around 40 years. Prior to enrollment, standard therapy consisting of radiotherapy alone, temozolomide alone, or radiochemotherapy with temozolomide had been administered to patients, with the combination being received by most patients. Peripheral blood samples were drawn at six visits, namely V03 (baseline), V05, V07, V10, V12 and V13. Longitudinal TCRB deep sequencing was performed for around 23 treated patients wherever samples were available for exploratory analyses.

This clone occurred once. Its specific antigen is unknown. One base away there is no much larger clone; base qualities are not given. V loses 0 bases of germline sequence and J loses 2 bases, and the interval between the two ends is 13 bases. CDR1 and CDR2 are drawn from the germline V gene: SGHDT, YYEEEE. The CDR3 runs 16 residues from the cysteine to the phenylalanine. Here the CDR3 DNA is all that survives: 48 bases in frame from base 1. What the time point label conveys for this sample: week 23, last vaccination. Each vaccine dose, consisting of 300 ug of a 20-mer mutant IDH1 peptide in Montanide, was administered subcutaneously with topical imiquimod. Newly diagnosed WHO grade 3 or 4 IDH1-mutant astrocytomas showing loss of nuclear ATRX were present in the donors. The samples were drawn from NOA16, a multicentre, single-arm, open-label phase I trial in Germany that tested a mutant IDH1 peptide vaccine in humans for the first time. Genomic DNA for TCRB sequencing was extracted from EDTA blood using the DNeasy Blood and Tissue Kit.

What the study reported, not specific to this receptor: Availability determined which PBMC samples were chosen for TCRB deep sequencing. The authors noted that analyses of patient blood samples could not be reproduced because of sample limitations. Across multiple MHC alleles, vaccine-induced immune responses were seen in 90% to 95% of patients. No apparent relationship was observed between pseudoprogression and alterations in the top peripheral T cell clonotypes detected by TCRB sequencing.

The library was prepared using the immunoSEQ multiplex PCR assay. The hsTCRB Kit was used according to the manufacturer's protocol to amplify rearranged TCR beta chain sequences. An Illumina MiSeq was used to sequence the TCRB libraries. The authors' pipeline ran thus. Demultiplexing, trimming and gene mapping were performed with the kit vendor's proprietary platform. Here the immuneACCESS table is served through TCRdb, limited to in-frame sequences with V and J called. Missing clones are a known gap in these copies; in checked studies unresolved V genes cover under half, and the rest lacks a known reason. V and J calls and clone size are given by that table; D and trimming were obtained from the DNA. In this sample the table shows around 80,000 clones, around 85% of which occur a single time. The ten biggest clones cover over 0.6% of the sample.

This chain joins TRBV5-6 to TRBJ2-3; TRBD2 is a weak D gene call, 6 bases matching. The sequence was obtained from a woman in her forties or fifties with glioma. The sequenced sample was PBMCs, obtained from a glioma patient whose treatment included an IDH1 peptide vaccine. The nucleotide sequence reads TGTGCCAGCAGCTTGGAAAGTCGCGGGGTCACAGATACGCAGTATTTT. Translated, this is CASSLESRGVTDTQYF.